The clone carrying this TCR beta chain was counted many times. Its antigen is not identified. Every donor provided 7.5 to 10 milliliters of peripheral blood. The amount of total RNA extracted per sample was at least 5.5 micrograms. A sample-barcoded 5' primer and a J-beta primer mix were used in a second PCR of about 7 to 12 cycles. Every molecule of cDNA carried a tag from a template-switch adaptor with 12 random nucleotides. TCRdb called the 5' RACE reads again in MiXCR, with one record for every CDR3 protein. The sample consists of about 780,000 distinct CDR3 sequences, 35% to 60% of them appearing once. The sample belongs to a study of blood T cells in healthy people across ages. Germline CDR1 SQVTM, CDR2 ANQGSEA. Between the trimmed V and J ends, which lost 4 bases and 10 bases, there was a span of 11 bases. The CDR3 spans 11 residues. General study results and limits: Whereas aged donors had fewer naive CD4+ cells, long-lived donors had more of them and higher diversity.

The specimen was blood. The J gene is TRBJ2-1, the V gene TRBV29-1; no clear D gene. This sequence was found in a man older than 75 in good health. This CDR3 is CSVGQSDEQFF. For the CDR3, the DNA is TGCAGCGTTGGACAATCGGACGAGCAGTTCTTC.